This T cell receptor beta chain emerged from a study of glioma-infiltrating T cells after dendritic cell vaccination. The wider study: Treatment, given 2003 to 2012, was autologous tumor lysate-pulsed dendritic cell vaccination.

Selection required adequate fresh-frozen tumor tissue plus more than two years' survival data. PBMC sampling occurred before vaccination, two weeks after the third dose, and at progression. Up to 2 ug genomic DNA was used for TCRB CDR3 amplification. Measured with immunoSEQ multiplex PCR; TCRdb has only the in-frame clones, and not every one. The repertoire holds tens of thousands of clones, with 80% to 85% as singletons. This CDR3 is 16 amino acids long. The V gene lost 1 base and the J gene lost 4 bases, with 12 bases spanning the gap. Germline values: CDR1 SGHDT, CDR2 YYEEEE. The clonotype was recovered from a human donor with glioblastoma. V gene TRBV5-6 combines with J gene TRBJ1-6; the D is unclear. Sequenced here: blood, sampled before dendritic cell vaccination. For the CDR3, the DNA is TGTGCCAGCAGCTTGACGTCCAGTCAATATAATTCACCCCTCCACTTT. It codes for CASSLTSSQYNSPLHF.